Presented here are 23 T cell receptor beta chains from one specimen sequenced in a study of blood T cell repertoires in COVID-19. Repertoires were generated with immunoSEQ multiplex PCR, while TCRdb's copy carries only in-frame clones and drops some. The sample consists of about 99,000 clones, about 85% of them appearing once. The sample was peripheral blood. These receptors were taken from a man between 50 and 59 years old in a cohort sampled during active COVID-19.

The table lists this clone with a count of one. The rearrangement uses TRBV6-5 and TRBJ1-5; D gene uncertain. Trimming removed 6 bases from V and 0 bases from J, with 12 bases in between. The germline gives CDR1 MNHEY, CDR2 SVGAGI. This CDR3 spans 15 amino acids. The CDR3 sequence: CASRSGVLSNQPQHF. CDR3 nucleotide sequence: TGTGCCAGCAGATCCGGGGTCCTTAGCAATCAGCCCCAGCATTTT.

The V and J genes are TRBV2 and TRBJ2-3, with TRBD1 matching 7 bases. The V gene's germline CDR1 is SNHLY and CDR2 FYNNEI. The CDR3 has 13 residues. Trimming at V came to 6 bases and at J to 4 bases, leaving 4 bases not matched to a gene. The CDR3 DNA follows: TGTGCCAGCAGCCAGGGACAGTCAGATACGCAGTATTTT. Its protein is CASSQGQSDTQYF. The entire variable domain, with the rest obtained from reference TRBV2 and TRBJ2-3, is as follows: EPEVTQTPSHQVTQMGQEVILRCVPISNHLYFYWYRQILGQKVEFLVSFYNNEISEKSEIFDDQFSVERPDGSNFTLKIRSTKLEDSAMYFCASSQGQSDTQYFGPGTRLTVL.

Only one count was recorded for this clone. V usage is TRBV5-8 and J usage is TRBJ2-1; 16 bases map to TRBD2. V lost 2 bases, J lost 9 bases, and 11 bases stayed unmatched. The germline V gene encodes CDR1 SGHTS and CDR2 YDEGEE. CDR3 size: 18 residues. CDR3 protein: CASSFLGLAGGPRGEQFF. CDR3 coding DNA: TGTGCCAGCAGCTTTCTGGGACTAGCGGGGGGGCCGAGAGGTGAGCAGTTCTTC.

The chain recombines TRBV20-1 with TRBJ1-2; D gene unclear. V was clipped by 7 bases and J by 9 bases, with 9 bases between them. This CDR3 is built from 9 residues. Germline V gene lookup returns CDR1 DFQATT and CDR2 SNEGSKA (reference sequence). The CDR3 DNA is TGCAGTGTCGGGGTTAGCTACACCTTC. This sequence encodes CSVGVSYTF.

As DNA, the CDR3 is TGTGCCAGCAGCCCCAAGAACACCGGGGAGCTGTTTTTT. This sequence encodes CASSPKNTGELFF. This rearrangement joins TRBV11-3 to TRBJ2-2; D unclear. The germline V gene has CDR1 SGHNT and CDR2 YENEEA. The CDR3 is 13 residues long. The V and J ends lost 5 bases and 1 base respectively, with 5 bases between them.

J is TRBJ1-1 and V is TRBV11-3; D is undetermined. V lost 6 bases and J 5 bases, leaving 22 bases between the germline ends. The CDR3 has 16 amino acids. Germline CDR1 reads SGHNT; CDR2 reads YENEEA. In nucleotides, the CDR3 is TGTGCCAGCAGTAGCCCTAGCGGCGAAGGAGTGACTGAAGCTTTCTTT. Translation gives CASSSPSGEGVTEAFF.

The chain employs TRBV3-1 (or the pseudogene TRBV3-2) and TRBJ1-2; 7 positions agree with TRBD1. The CDR3 consists of 15 residues. Per the germline V gene, CDR1 is LGHDT and CDR2 is YNNKEL (reference sequence). The junction had 10 bases not matched to a gene; V was cut back by 1 base and J by 8 bases. The CDR3 is CASSQVGRGNRGYTF. CDR3 sequence (DNA): TGTGCCAGCAGCCAAGTCGGCAGGGGGAATAGAGGCTACACCTTC.

The CDR3 DNA follows: TGCGCCAGCAGCTTGGACGGGGCTAAGGGGGACATTCAGTACTTC. This translates into CASSLDGAKGDIQYF. The chain is built from TRBV5-1 and TRBJ2-4, with D perhaps TRBD1 (6 bases). CDR1 SGHRS and CDR2 YFSETQ come from the germline V gene. V lost 0 bases and J lost 8, with 15 bases in between. The CDR3 has 15 residues.

V and J are TRBV7-9 and TRBJ2-5; 11 bases agree with TRBD2. CDR1 and CDR2 (germline): SEHNR, FQNEAQ (reference sequence). This CDR3 has 18 amino acids. Trimming removed 3 bases from V and 3 bases from J; junction bases left unmatched: 12. The DNA of the CDR3 is TGTGCCAGCAGCTTTCCCCCTCGACTAGCGGGGACCGAAGAGACCCAGTACTTC. Translating it yields CASSFPPRLAGTEETQYF. Full variable domain (missing parts from reference TRBV7-9 and TRBJ2-5): DTGVSQNPRHKITKRGQNVTFRCDPISEHNRLYWYRQTLGQGPEFLTYFQNEAQLEKSRLLSDRFSAERPKGSFSTLEIQRTEQGDSAMYLCASSFPPRLAGTEETQYFGPGTRLLVL.

V is TRBV6-5 and J is TRBJ2-1, with 12 bases fitting TRBD2. This CDR3 is built from 15 residues. The V and J ends lost 6 bases and 7 bases, in that order; junction bases with no gene match: 7. The germline V gene encodes CDR1 MNHEY and CDR2 SVGAGI. The CDR3: CASRPSGGAHNEQFF. CDR3 nucleotides: TGTGCCAGCAGACCTAGCGGGGGGGCGCATAATGAGCAGTTCTTC.

This chain links TRBV28 with TRBJ2-2, with 8 bases lining up with TRBD2. This CDR3 spans 18 amino acids. The V gene's germline CDR1 is MDHEN and CDR2 SYDVKM. With V trimmed by 4 bases and J by 2 bases, 12 bases remained unmatched. The CDR3, as DNA: TGTGCCAGCAGTTACCCGATTGCCGGGGGGGGAAACACCGGGGAGCTGTTTTTT. Amino acids: CASSYPIAGGGNTGELFF.

The chain combines TRBV2 with TRBJ1-1, with TRBD1 identical over 8 bases. The junction had 2 bases not matched to a gene; V was cut back by 7 bases and J by 4 bases. Germline CDR1 SNHLY, CDR2 FYNNEI. The CDR3 loop spans 12 amino acids. The CDR3: CASTGGRTEAFF. Written as DNA, the CDR3 is TGTGCCAGCACAGGGGGCCGCACTGAAGCTTTCTTT.

This chain joins TRBV28 and TRBJ2-5; 11 positions match TRBD1. The CDR3 spans 15 residues. Per the germline V gene, CDR1 is MDHEN and CDR2 is SYDVKM. J gave up 5 bases and V 7 bases, and 9 bases lay outside the gene matches. The CDR3 spells CASTLAGTGGETQYF. The CDR3 DNA reads TGTGCCAGCACCCTGGCCGGGACAGGGGGGGAGACCCAGTACTTC.

The chain is built from TRBV4-1 and TRBJ2-2; 10 nucleotides align to TRBD2. Germline CDR1 is MGHRA and CDR2 is YSYEKL. This CDR3 is built from 18 residues. V shed 0 bases and J 4 bases; nucleotides not matched to a gene: 8. CDR3 DNA: TGCGCCAGCAGCCAAGAAAGGGGGCTAGCGGGGGTCACCGGGGAGCTGTTTTTT. The encoded protein is CASSQERGLAGVTGELFF.

V usage is TRBV3-1 (or the pseudogene TRBV3-2) and J usage is TRBJ1-1; 7 bases match TRBD1. V was clipped by 0 bases and J by 4 bases; unmatched bases: 8. The CDR3 sequence is 16 residues long. From germline, CDR1 is LGHDT and CDR2 YNNKEL (reference sequence). The CDR3 protein is CASSQENRGWGTEAFF. The CDR3 nucleotides are TGTGCCAGCAGCCAAGAGAACAGGGGATGGGGCACTGAAGCTTTCTTT.

The chain links TRBV7-8 to TRBJ2-5; TRBD2 agrees at 8 bases. The CDR3 runs to 18 residues. The V segment lost 3 bases and the J segment 5 bases; nucleotides outside the gene matches: 17. Germline assignment: CDR1 SGHVS and CDR2 FQNEAQ. The CDR3 loop is CASSFGSGTYSPGETQYF. The CDR3 region has the DNA TGTGCCAGCAGCTTCGGTAGCGGGACATACTCACCGGGGGAGACCCAGTACTTC.

CDR3 residues: CASRPGGAGGKDTQYF. CDR3 in DNA: TGTGCCAGCAGGCCCGGGGGGGCCGGGGGGAAAGATACGCAGTATTTT. The V gene is TRBV7-2, the J gene TRBJ2-3; TRBD2 matches 8 bases. CDR3 length: 16 amino acids. Germline V gene sequence: CDR1 SGHTA, CDR2 FQGNSA. Unmatched junction bases numbered 13, after V lost 6 bases and J lost 5 bases.

The count of this clone is one. The V and J genes are TRBV7-2 and TRBJ1-5, with TRBD1 identical over 12 bases. The germline CDR1 and CDR2 sequences are SGHTA and FQGNSA. The CDR3 is made up of 15 amino acids. J gave up 8 bases and V 5 bases, and 7 bases lay outside the gene matches. CDR3 DNA: TGTGCCAGCAGCACGGGACAGGGGGCAGGGGAGCCCCAGCATTTT. Residues: CASSTGQGAGEPQHF.

The chain couples TRBV28 to TRBJ2-3; 7 nucleotides match TRBD2. V lost 5 bases and J lost 1; bases outside the gene matches: 9. The CDR3 extends over 16 amino acids. The germline V gene encodes CDR1 MDHEN and CDR2 SYDVKM. In DNA, the CDR3 is TGTGCCAGCAGTCCGGGGGGACGCGGGCGCACAGATACGCAGTATTTT. Translating it yields CASSPGGRGRTDTQYF. The whole variable domain, filled in from reference TRBV28 and TRBJ2-3, reads DVKVTQSSRYLVKRTGEKVFLECVQDMDHENMFWYRQDPGLGLRLIYFSYDVKMKEKGDIPEGYSVSREKKERFSLILESASTNQTSMYLCASSPGGRGRTDTQYFGPGTRLTVL.

The chain carries TRBV7-2 and TRBJ1-2; D unresolved. V was cut by 0 bases and J by 6 bases, with 14 bases left in between. This CDR3 contains 15 residues. Germline assignment: CDR1 SGHTA and CDR2 FQGNSA. CDR3 DNA sequence: TGTGCCAGCAGCTTAGCGCGCCCCGGAGCGAATGGCTACACCTTC. It specifies CASSLARPGANGYTF.

V and J are TRBV28 and TRBJ1-2; no clear D. The V end was cut by 10 bases, the J end by 1 base, with 19 bases between. Germline V lookup: CDR1 MDHEN, CDR2 SYDVKM. There are 15 residues in the CDR3. CDR3 in DNA: TGTGCCACCAACCCCCTCCGTGGGCTTAACTATGGCTACACCTTC. It translates to CATNPLRGLNYGYTF.

The V call is TRBV12-3 or TRBV12-4, the J call TRBJ1-1, with D tentatively TRBD1 (6 bases). The length of the CDR3 is 12 residues. Deletions cut 6 bases from V and 5 bases from J, with 10 bases between. The CDR3 protein is CASSPRGTEAFF. The CDR3, as DNA: TGTGCCAGCAGCCCCAGGGGAACTGAAGCTTTCTTT.

This clone has only one observation. The chain uses TRBV24-1 and TRBJ1-5; TRBD1 aligns across 8 bases. The germline gives CDR1 KGHDR, CDR2 SFDVKD. Unmatched junction bases numbered 5, after V lost 5 bases and J lost 3 bases. This CDR3 spans 15 amino acids. CDR3 amino acids: CATSARGPDNQPQHF. In DNA, the CDR3 is TGTGCCACCAGTGCCAGGGGGCCGGACAATCAGCCCCAGCATTTT.